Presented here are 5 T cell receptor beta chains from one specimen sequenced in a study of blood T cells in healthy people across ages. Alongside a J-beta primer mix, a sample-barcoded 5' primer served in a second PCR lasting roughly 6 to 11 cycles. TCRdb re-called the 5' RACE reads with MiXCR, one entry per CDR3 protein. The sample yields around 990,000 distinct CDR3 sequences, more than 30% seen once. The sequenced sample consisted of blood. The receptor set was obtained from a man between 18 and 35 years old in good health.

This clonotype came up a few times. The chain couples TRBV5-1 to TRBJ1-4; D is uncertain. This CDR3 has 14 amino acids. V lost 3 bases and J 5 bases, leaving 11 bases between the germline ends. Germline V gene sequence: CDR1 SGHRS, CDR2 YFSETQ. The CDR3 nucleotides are TGCGCCAGCAGCTCTTGGGCCGGGAATGAAAAACTGTTTTTT. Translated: CASSSWAGNEKLFF. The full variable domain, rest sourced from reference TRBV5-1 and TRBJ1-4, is KAGVTQTPRYLIKTRGQQVTLSCSPISGHRSVSWYQQTPGQGLQFLFEYFSETQRNKGNFPGRFSGRQFSNSRSEMNVSTLELGDSALYLCASSSWAGNEKLFFGSGTQLSVL.

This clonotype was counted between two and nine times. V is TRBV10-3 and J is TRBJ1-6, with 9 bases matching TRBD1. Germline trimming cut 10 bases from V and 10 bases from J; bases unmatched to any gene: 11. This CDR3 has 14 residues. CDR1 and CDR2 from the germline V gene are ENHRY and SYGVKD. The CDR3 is CATRSDRGGSPLHF. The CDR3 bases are TGTGCCACACGATCGGACAGGGGAGGGTCACCCCTCCACTTT.

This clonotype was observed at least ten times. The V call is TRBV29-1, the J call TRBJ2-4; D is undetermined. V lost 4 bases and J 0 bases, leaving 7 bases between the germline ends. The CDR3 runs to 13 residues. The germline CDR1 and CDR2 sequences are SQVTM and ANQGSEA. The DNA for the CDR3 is TGCAGCGTTGCGGCTGTAGCCAAAAACATTCAGTACTTC. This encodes CSVAAVAKNIQYF.

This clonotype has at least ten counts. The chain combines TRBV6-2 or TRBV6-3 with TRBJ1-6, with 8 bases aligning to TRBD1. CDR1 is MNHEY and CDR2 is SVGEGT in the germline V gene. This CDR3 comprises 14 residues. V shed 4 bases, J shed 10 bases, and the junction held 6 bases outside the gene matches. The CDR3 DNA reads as TGTGCCAGCAGTTTCCTCGACAGGGGCTCACCCCTCCACTTT. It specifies CASSFLDRGSPLHF.

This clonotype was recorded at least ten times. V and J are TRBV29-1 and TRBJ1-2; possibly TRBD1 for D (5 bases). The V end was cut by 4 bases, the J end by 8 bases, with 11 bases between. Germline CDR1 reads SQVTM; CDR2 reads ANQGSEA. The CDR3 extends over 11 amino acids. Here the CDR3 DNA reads TGCAGCGTTGGTTCCAGGGAGGGCTACACCTTC. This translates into CSVGSREGYTF.